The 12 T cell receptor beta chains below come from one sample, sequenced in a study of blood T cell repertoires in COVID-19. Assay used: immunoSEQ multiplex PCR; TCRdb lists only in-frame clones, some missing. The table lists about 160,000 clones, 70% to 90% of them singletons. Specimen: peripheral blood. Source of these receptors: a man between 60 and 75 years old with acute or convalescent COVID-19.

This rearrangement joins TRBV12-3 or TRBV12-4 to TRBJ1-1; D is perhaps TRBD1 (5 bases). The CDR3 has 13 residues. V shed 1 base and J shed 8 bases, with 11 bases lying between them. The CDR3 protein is CASSLETPGEAFF. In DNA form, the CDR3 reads TGTGCCAGCAGTTTAGAGACTCCAGGGGAAGCTTTCTTT.

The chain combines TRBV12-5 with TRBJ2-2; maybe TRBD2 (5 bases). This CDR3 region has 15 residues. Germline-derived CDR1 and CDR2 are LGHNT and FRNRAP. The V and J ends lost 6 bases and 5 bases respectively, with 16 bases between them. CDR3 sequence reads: CASGQTRVRTGELFF. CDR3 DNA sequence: TGTGCTAGTGGCCAAACTAGGGTGAGGACCGGGGAGCTGTTTTTT.

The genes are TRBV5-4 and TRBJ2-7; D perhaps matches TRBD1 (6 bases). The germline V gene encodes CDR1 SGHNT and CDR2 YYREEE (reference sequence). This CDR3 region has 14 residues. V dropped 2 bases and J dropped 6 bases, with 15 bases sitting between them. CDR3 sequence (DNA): TGTGCCAGCAGCTTACGGCAGGGGAGTCGCGAGCAGTACTTC. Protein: CASSLRQGSREQYF.

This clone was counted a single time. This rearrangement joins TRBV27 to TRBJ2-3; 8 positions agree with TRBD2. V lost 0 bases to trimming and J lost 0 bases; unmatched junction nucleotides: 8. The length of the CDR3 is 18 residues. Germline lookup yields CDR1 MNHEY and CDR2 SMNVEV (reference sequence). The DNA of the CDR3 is TGTGCCAGCAGTTTATCACCCCTTGCGGGGGGTAGCACAGATACGCAGTATTTT. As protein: CASSLSPLAGGSTDTQYF.

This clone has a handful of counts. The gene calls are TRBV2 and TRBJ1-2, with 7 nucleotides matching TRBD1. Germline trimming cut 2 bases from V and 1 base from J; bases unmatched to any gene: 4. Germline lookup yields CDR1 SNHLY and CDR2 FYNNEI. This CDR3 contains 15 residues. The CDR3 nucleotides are TGTGCCAGCAGTGAACTGGGACAGCATAACTATGGCTACACCTTC. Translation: CASSELGQHNYGYTF.

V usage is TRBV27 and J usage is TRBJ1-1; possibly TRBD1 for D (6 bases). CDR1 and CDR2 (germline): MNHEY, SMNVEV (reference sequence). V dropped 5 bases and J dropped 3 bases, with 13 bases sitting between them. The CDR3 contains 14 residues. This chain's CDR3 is CASSTGFSDTEAFF. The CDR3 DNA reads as TGTGCCAGCAGTACAGGGTTCTCAGACACTGAAGCTTTCTTT.

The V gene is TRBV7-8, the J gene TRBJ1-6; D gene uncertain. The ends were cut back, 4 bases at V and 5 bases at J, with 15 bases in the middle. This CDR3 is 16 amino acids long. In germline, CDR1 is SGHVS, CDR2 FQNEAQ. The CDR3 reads CASSWAQRNDNSPLHF. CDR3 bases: TGTGCCAGCAGCTGGGCCCAGCGGAATGATAATTCACCCCTCCACTTT.

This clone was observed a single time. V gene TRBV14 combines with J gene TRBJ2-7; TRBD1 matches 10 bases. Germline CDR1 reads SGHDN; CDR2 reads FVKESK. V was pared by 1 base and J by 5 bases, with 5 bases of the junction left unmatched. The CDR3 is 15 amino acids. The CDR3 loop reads CASSQGRDRGHEQYF. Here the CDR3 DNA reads TGTGCCAGCAGCCAAGGACGGGACAGGGGCCACGAGCAGTACTTC.

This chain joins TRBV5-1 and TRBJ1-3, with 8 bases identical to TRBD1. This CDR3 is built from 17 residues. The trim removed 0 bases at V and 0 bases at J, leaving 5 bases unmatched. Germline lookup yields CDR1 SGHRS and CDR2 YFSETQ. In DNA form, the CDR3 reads TGCGCCAGCAGCTTGGTTCCAGGGGGCAGCTCTGGAAACACCATATATTTT. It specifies CASSLVPGGSSGNTIYF. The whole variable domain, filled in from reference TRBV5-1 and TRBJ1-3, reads KAGVTQTPRYLIKTRGQQVTLSCSPISGHRSVSWYQQTPGQGLQFLFEYFSETQRNKGNFPGRFSGRQFSNSRSEMNVSTLELGDSALYLCASSLVPGGSSGNTIYFGEGSWLTVV.

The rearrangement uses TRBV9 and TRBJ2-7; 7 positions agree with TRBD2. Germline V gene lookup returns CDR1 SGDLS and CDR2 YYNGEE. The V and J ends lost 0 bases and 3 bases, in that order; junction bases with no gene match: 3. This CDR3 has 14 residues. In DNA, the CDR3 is TGTGCCAGCAGCGTAGCGGCTAGCGGCTACGAGCAGTACTTC. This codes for CASSVAASGYEQYF.

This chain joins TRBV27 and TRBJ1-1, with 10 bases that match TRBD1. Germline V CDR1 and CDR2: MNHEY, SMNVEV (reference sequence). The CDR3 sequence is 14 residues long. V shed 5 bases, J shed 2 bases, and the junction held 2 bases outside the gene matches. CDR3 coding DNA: TGTGCCAGCAGTCGGACAGGGGGAAACACTGAAGCTTTCTTT. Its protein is CASSRTGGNTEAFF.

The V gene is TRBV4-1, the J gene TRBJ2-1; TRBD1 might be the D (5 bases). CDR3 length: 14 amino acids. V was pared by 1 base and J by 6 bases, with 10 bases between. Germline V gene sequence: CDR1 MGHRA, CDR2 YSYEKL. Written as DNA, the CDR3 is TGCGCCAGCAGCCAAGGACAGCGTACCAATGAGCAGTTCTTC. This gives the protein CASSQGQRTNEQFF.